A single sample gave rise to the 28 T cell receptor beta chains below, sequenced in a study of cytomegalovirus exposure and HLA in healthy donors. Vbeta (60) and Jbeta (13) primers were used in the PCR. Measured with immunoSEQ multiplex PCR; TCRdb has only the in-frame clones, and not every one. The table shows about 150,000 clones, with about 70% occurring only once. Sequenced material: PBMCs. The receptors shown here come from a woman between 35 and 50 years old in good health and CMV-seronegative.

V gene TRBV28 combines with J gene TRBJ2-3; TRBD2 agrees at 8 bases. Looked up from germline, CDR1 is MDHEN and CDR2 is SYDVKM. With V trimmed by 6 bases and J by 3 bases, 8 bases remained unmatched. The CDR3 spans 15 residues. CDR3 sequence reads: CASSRFSGITDTQYF. CDR3 sequence (DNA): TGTGCCAGCAGCCGTTTTAGCGGGATTACAGATACGCAGTATTTT.

The chain has TRBV7-2 and TRBJ1-1; D unresolved. Germline values: CDR1 SGHTA, CDR2 FQGNSA. The V and J ends lost 1 base and 3 bases respectively, with 15 bases between them. This CDR3 contains 16 residues. This CDR3 is CASSLVGVGFHTEAFF. The CDR3 DNA follows: TGTGCCAGCAGCTTAGTCGGGGTAGGGTTCCACACTGAAGCTTTCTTT. Using reference TRBV7-2 and TRBJ1-1 for the parts outside the CDR3, the full variable domain is GAGVSQSPSNKVTEKGKDVELRCDPISGHTALYWYRQSLGQGLEFLIYFQGNSAPDKSGLPSDRFSAERTGGSVSTLTIQRTQQEDSAVYLCASSLVGVGFHTEAFFGQGTRLTVV.

V is TRBV29-1 and J is TRBJ1-5, with a weak D call TRBD1 (5 bases). Trimming pared 0 bases from V and 6 bases from J, leaving 12 bases between. Germline V gene sequence: CDR1 SQVTM, CDR2 ANQGSEA. The CDR3 has 14 amino acids. The CDR3 region is CSVEDAGRGQPQHF. CDR3 nucleotides: TGCAGCGTTGAAGATGCAGGGAGGGGTCAGCCCCAGCATTTT.

The rearrangement joins TRBV6-5 to TRBJ1-6; no firm D call. Germline CDR1 and CDR2: MNHEY and SVGAGI. V was cut by 2 bases and J by 10 bases, with 12 bases left in between. The CDR3 contains 14 residues. In DNA form, the CDR3 reads TGTGCCAGCAGTTACGAGGGATCGAAGTCACCCCTCCACTTT. Amino acid sequence: CASSYEGSKSPLHF.

J is TRBJ1-3 and V is TRBV5-4; 7 bases map to TRBD1. The CDR3 loop spans 15 amino acids. V dropped 2 bases and J dropped 4; count of bases not matched to a gene: 6. Germline V lookup: CDR1 SGHNT, CDR2 YYREEE (reference sequence). The CDR3 loop reads CASSFGGQYGNTIYF. CDR3 nucleotides: TGTGCCAGCAGCTTTGGGGGACAGTACGGAAACACCATATATTTT.

The chain employs TRBV7-2 and TRBJ1-5, with a tentative D call TRBD1 (6 bases). The germline CDR1 and CDR2 sequences are SGHTA and FQGNSA. With 7 bases removed from V and 5 bases from J, the gap between germline ends came to 15 bases. The length of the CDR3 is 14 residues. CDR3 in DNA: TGTGCCAGCAACTTTTCGTCAGGGGATCAGCCCCAGCATTTT. Translated, it gives CASNFSSGDQPQHF. Full variable domain (missing parts from reference TRBV7-2 and TRBJ1-5): GAGVSQSPSNKVTEKGKDVELRCDPISGHTALYWYRQSLGQGLEFLIYFQGNSAPDKSGLPSDRFSAERTGGSVSTLTIQRTQQEDSAVYLCASNFSSGDQPQHFGDGTRLSIL.

This clone was recorded a few times. The chain uses TRBV27 and TRBJ2-1, with D tentatively TRBD1 (5 bases). This CDR3 region has 13 residues. V was shortened by 5 bases and J by 2 bases, with 7 bases between the two germline ends. Germline CDR1 reads MNHEY; CDR2 reads SMNVEV (reference sequence). CDR3 in amino acids: CASSLGAYNEQFF. CDR3 sequence (DNA): TGTGCCAGCAGTCTAGGGGCCTACAATGAGCAGTTCTTC.

The V call is TRBV18, the J call TRBJ2-2; the D gene is possibly TRBD1 (6 bases). The V gene's germline CDR1 is KGHSH and CDR2 LQKENI. V was shortened by 6 bases and J by 2 bases, with 13 bases between the two germline ends. The CDR3 has 15 residues. CDR3 protein: CASSSGTINTGELFF. Written as DNA, the CDR3 is TGTGCCAGCTCGTCCGGGACAATTAACACCGGGGAGCTGTTTTTT.

The J gene is TRBJ1-5, the V gene TRBV2; 11 bases line up with TRBD1. Trimming cost V 8 bases and J 7 bases; bases outside gene matches: 4. The CDR3 is made up of 13 amino acids. Germline lookup yields CDR1 SNHLY and CDR2 FYNNEI. The CDR3 sequence: CASQGTGGQPQHF. The CDR3 region has the DNA TGTGCCAGCCAGGGGACAGGGGGACAGCCCCAGCATTTT.

Here the CDR3 reads CASSPPEDRSEAFF. CDR3 DNA: TGTGCCAGCTCACCACCGGAGGACAGGTCGGAAGCTTTCTTT. This chain uses TRBV18 with TRBJ1-1; 7 bases agree with TRBD1. V dropped 0 bases and J dropped 8; count of bases not matched to a gene: 6. The CDR3 is 14 amino acids. Germline values: CDR1 KGHSH, CDR2 LQKENI.

The chain carries TRBV7-9 and TRBJ2-5; 9 nucleotides agree with TRBD1. V lost 1 base to trimming and J lost 4 bases; unmatched junction nucleotides: 4. CDR1 is SEHNR, CDR2 FQNEAQ, per germline (reference sequence). The CDR3 has 15 amino acids. The CDR3 sequence is CASSLVSGQGETQYF. As DNA, the CDR3 is TGTGCCAGCAGCTTAGTCTCGGGACAGGGAGAGACCCAGTACTTC.

The chain joins TRBV25-1 to TRBJ1-2, with a tentative D call TRBD1 (6 bases). CDR1 and CDR2 (germline): MGHDK, SYGVNS. This CDR3 is 14 amino acids long. Trimming took off 3 bases at V and 4 bases at J, with 12 bases between the two ends. As DNA, the CDR3 is TGTGCCAGCAGTGAGACTGGGACAATCTATGGCTACACCTTC. Its protein is CASSETGTIYGYTF.

This chain links TRBV12-5 with TRBJ2-1; 12 bases agree with TRBD2. J gave up 9 bases and V 1 base, and 4 bases lay outside the gene matches. This CDR3 is built from 15 residues. Germline CDR1 LGHNT, CDR2 FRNRAP. As DNA, the CDR3 is TGTGCTAGTGGTTTGGCGACTAGCGGGGGCGGTGAGCAGTTCTTC. Encoded protein: CASGLATSGGGEQFF. Full variable domain (remainder filled in from reference TRBV12-5 and TRBJ2-1): DARVTQTPRHKVTEMGQEVTMRCQPILGHNTVFWYRQTMMQGLELLAYFRNRAPLDDSGMPKDRFSAEMPDATLATLKIQPSEPRDSAVYFCASGLATSGGGEQFFGPGTRLTVL.

This clone was observed a few times. The chain has TRBV30 and TRBJ1-1; no definite D call. The CDR3 spans 13 residues. Germline lookup yields CDR1 GTSNPN and CDR2 SVGIG (reference sequence). V was trimmed by 3 bases and J by 4 bases, leaving 12 bases between them. The CDR3 DNA reads TGTGCCTGGAGGTGGATCTCAGGCACTGAAGCTTTCTTT. Amino acids: CAWRWISGTEAFF.

This clone was picked up one time. This chain joins TRBV19 and TRBJ1-2; D call uncertain. V was pared by 3 bases and J by 8 bases, with 16 bases between. Germline lookup yields CDR1 LNHDA and CDR2 SQIVND (reference sequence). This CDR3 has 14 residues. Written as DNA, the CDR3 is TGTGCCAGTAGTATCCCCGGAGGGAGTTGGGGCTACACCTTC. Translated, it gives CASSIPGGSWGYTF.

Only a few counts were recorded for this clone. The rearrangement links TRBV25-1 to TRBJ2-3; D possibly corresponds to TRBD2 (5 bases). CDR1 is MGHDK and CDR2 is SYGVNS in the germline V gene. With 1 base removed from V and 6 bases from J, the gap between germline ends came to 23 bases. The CDR3 runs 18 residues. CDR3 sequence reads: CASSEFERARELQDTQYF. CDR3 nucleotides: TGTGCCAGCAGTGAATTCGAGAGGGCGAGGGAACTCCAGGATACGCAGTATTTT.

The chain carries TRBV2 and TRBJ2-1; 9 bases match TRBD1. The ends lost 6 bases at V and 6 bases at J; junction bases unmatched: 6. The CDR3 is 14 residues long. Germline assignment: CDR1 SNHLY and CDR2 FYNNEI. Written as DNA, the CDR3 is TGTGCCAGCAGGGGACAGGGATATGTCAATGAGCAGTTCTTC. This encodes CASRGQGYVNEQFF.

V is TRBV6-1 and J is TRBJ2-4; TRBD1 might be the D (6 bases). The V end lost 4 bases, the J end lost 8 bases, and 12 bases lay between the germline ends. CDR1 and CDR2 from the germline V gene are MNHNS and SASEGT. The CDR3 consists of 13 residues. This CDR3 is CASSGDIRDIQYF. CDR3 DNA: TGTGCCAGCAGTGGGGACATCCGCGACATTCAGTACTTC.

Within the sample, this clone is medium-sized. The rearrangement joins TRBV5-4 to TRBJ1-1, with D unclear. The germline V gene has CDR1 SGHNT and CDR2 YYREEE (reference sequence). Trimming left V 2 bases short and J 4 bases short, with 6 bases between. The CDR3 sequence is 12 residues long. The CDR3 DNA is TGTGCCAGCAGCTTTTATCCCACTGAAGCTTTCTTT. This sequence encodes CASSFYPTEAFF.

This chain links TRBV27 with TRBJ1-6; a possible D gene is TRBD1 (6 bases). Germline V gene lookup returns CDR1 MNHEY and CDR2 SMNVEV (reference sequence). This CDR3 comprises 14 residues. V was clipped by 3 bases and J by 8 bases, with 11 bases between them. The CDR3 reads CASSFDRRDSPLHF. The CDR3 region has the DNA TGTGCCAGCAGTTTTGACAGGAGAGATTCACCCCTCCACTTT.

V is TRBV6-5 and J is TRBJ2-7; D is unresolved. The germline V gene encodes CDR1 MNHEY and CDR2 SVGAGI. This CDR3 is built from 13 residues. The V and J ends lost 5 bases and 6 bases respectively, with 14 bases between them. This chain's CDR3 is CASSTHGASEQYF. In DNA, the CDR3 is TGTGCCAGCAGTACACACGGAGCAAGCGAGCAGTACTTC.

The V call is TRBV5-1, the J call TRBJ2-7; D unresolved. Trimming took 3 bases from V and 2 from J, leaving 15 bases between them. The CDR3 extends over 15 amino acids. CDR1 and CDR2 from the germline V gene are SGHRS and YFSETQ. The DNA of the CDR3 is TGCGCCAGCAGCTCCTCCGGCCTGGGCACCTACGAGCAGTACTTC. Protein sequence: CASSSSGLGTYEQYF.

This clone occurred a few times. The rearrangement joins TRBV5-1 to TRBJ1-2; the match to TRBD1 covers 7 bases. This CDR3 has 15 amino acids. The trim removed 0 bases at V and 6 bases at J, leaving 8 bases unmatched. Per germline, CDR1 SGHRS and CDR2 YFSETQ. The CDR3 loop reads CASSLGFGDRDGYTF. DNA for the CDR3: TGCGCCAGCAGCTTGGGTTTCGGGGACAGAGATGGCTACACCTTC.

The rearrangement uses TRBV4-1 and TRBJ2-1, with 10 bases aligning to TRBD2. CDR1 MGHRA and CDR2 YSYEKL come from the germline V gene. The CDR3 loop spans 17 amino acids. J was trimmed by 4 bases and V by 4 bases; bases with no gene match: 10. The CDR3 DNA reads as TGCGCCAGCAGCCCTATCACCCAGCGGGGGGGGTACAATGAGCAGTTCTTC. It is translated as CASSPITQRGGYNEQFF.

This chain joins TRBV30 and TRBJ2-3, with 9 bases that match TRBD1. This CDR3 region has 15 residues. Germline V gene sequence: CDR1 GTSNPN, CDR2 SVGIG (reference sequence). The V gene end was trimmed by 6 bases and the J gene end by 3 bases; junction bases not matched to a gene: 10. CDR3 loop: CACRLRDRATDTQYF. CDR3 coding DNA: TGTGCCTGCCGCCTCCGGGACAGGGCGACAGATACGCAGTATTTT.

This clone was detected only a few times. The chain is built from TRBV4-2 and TRBJ1-2; a weak D match, TRBD1 (6 bases). The germline V gene encodes CDR1 LGHNA and CDR2 YNFKEQ. This CDR3 spans 16 amino acids. V lost 0 bases to trimming and J lost 0 bases, with 11 bases between them. The CDR3 loop reads CASSQERTVANYGYTF. CDR3 nucleotides: TGTGCCAGCAGCCAAGAGCGGACAGTCGCTAACTATGGCTACACCTTC.

This clone was observed a few times. The rearrangement links TRBV4-3 to TRBJ1-2; 7 bases fit TRBD1. The CDR3 length is 16 residues. The V gene's germline CDR1 is LGHNA and CDR2 YSLEER. The J segment lost 2 bases and the V segment lost 0 bases, leaving 6 bases of the junction unmatched. This CDR3 reads CASSQEGGGGNYGYTF. For the CDR3, the DNA is TGCGCCAGCAGCCAAGAGGGCGGAGGGGGCAACTATGGCTACACCTTC.

The sample holds a few counts of this clone. The chain couples TRBV4-3 to TRBJ2-7; TRBD1 is a possible D gene (5 bases). The CDR3 consists of 14 residues. With 3 bases removed from V and 3 bases from J, the gap between germline ends came to 12 bases. The V gene's germline CDR1 is LGHNA and CDR2 YSLEER. The CDR3 region is CASSQWQGGYEQYF. The CDR3 DNA follows: TGCGCCAGCAGCCAGTGGCAGGGCGGCTACGAGCAGTACTTC.